This passage covers 2 T cell receptor beta chains from one sample sequenced in a study of identifying expanded T cells in peripheral blood. Here immunoSEQ multiplex PCR was the method, and the copy in TCRdb shows in-frame clones only, minus some. The sample holds tens of thousands of clones; 80% to 90% are singletons and the top ten take around 4.7%. What was sequenced was blood. The origin of the receptors is a person between 18 and 69 years old in good health.

V gene TRBV7-2 combines with J gene TRBJ2-7; tentative D call: TRBD2 (7 bases). The CDR3 loop spans 17 amino acids. The V end lost 5 bases, the J end lost 0 bases, and 20 bases lay between the germline ends. From germline, CDR1 is SGHTA and CDR2 FQGNSA. The CDR3 spells CASSVGGGSTLSYEQYF. CDR3 nucleotides: TGTGCCAGCAGCGTAGGGGGGGGATCTACCCTCTCCTACGAGCAGTACTTC.

The chain recombines TRBV15 with TRBJ2-6, with D hard to call. Germline CDR1 LNHNV, CDR2 YYDKDF (reference sequence). CDR3 length: 16 residues. Trimming took 0 bases from V and 4 from J, leaving 10 bases between them. CDR3 region: CATSRDTGVGANVLTF. The CDR3 nucleotides read TGTGCCACCAGCAGAGATACTGGGGTAGGGGCCAACGTCCTGACTTTC.